One and the same sample provided the 25 T cell receptor beta chains below, sequenced in a study of molecular identifiers for immune sequencing clone quantification. TCRdb ran MiXCR on the PCR reads and lists one entry per CDR3 protein. The table lists hundreds of thousands of distinct CDR3 sequences, roughly 25% of them singletons. The material sequenced was naive CD8+ T cells from blood, with Jurkat cell RNA spiked in. The subset was: FACS-sorted CD8+CD4-CCR7+CD45RA+ naive T cells. These receptors were taken from a human donor in good health. Some libraries in this study had Jurkat cell RNA spiked in.

The CDR3 here is CATSGPTETPRGYTF. In DNA, the CDR3 is TGTGCCACCAGTGGACCGACAGAGACCCCTAGAGGCTACACCTTC. The rearrangement links TRBV24-1 to TRBJ1-2; tentative D call: TRBD1 (5 bases). Germline CDR1 is KGHDR and CDR2 is SFDVKD. V gave up 5 bases and J gave up 8 bases, with 20 bases separating them. CDR3 length equals 15 residues.

This clonotype was counted only a few times. The rearrangement joins TRBV30 to TRBJ2-7; maybe TRBD2 (5 bases). CDR1 and CDR2 from the germline V gene are GTSNPN and SVGIG (reference sequence). V was pared by 0 bases and J by 5 bases, with 11 bases between. The CDR3 spans 13 residues. CDR3 loop: CAWSVSETNEQYF. The CDR3 DNA reads TGTGCCTGGAGTGTATCCGAGACTAACGAGCAGTACTTC.

The chain employs TRBV7-9 and TRBJ2-4, with TRBD1 matching over 9 bases. The junction had 18 bases not matched to a gene; V was cut back by 5 bases and J by 7 bases. CDR3 length: 18 residues. Germline V gene data show CDR1 as SEHNR and CDR2 as FQNEAQ (reference sequence). CDR3 in DNA: TGTGCCAGCAGCATACAGGGGGCTCCGCAAATTGGTGACAACATTCAGTACTTC. This sequence encodes CASSIQGAPQIGDNIQYF.

This clonotype has only a few counts. This chain links TRBV29-1 with TRBJ2-5; 7 bases are a match to TRBD2. This CDR3 is built from 15 residues. The germline V gene encodes CDR1 SQVTM and CDR2 ANQGSEA. V trimming: 8 bases; J trimming: 10 bases; junction bases outside the gene matches: 22. In DNA, the CDR3 is TGCAGCTGTGTCGGGGCTAGCGGTTATTCAAGAGACCAGTACTTC. Its translation is CSCVGASGYSRDQYF.

Concerning this clonotype: A much larger clone differs from this one at a single base, so this may be a read error. The rearrangement joins TRBV12-5 to TRBJ1-5; 10 bases match TRBD1. CDR3 length equals 15 residues. Germline lookup yields CDR1 LGHNT and CDR2 FRNRAP. V was pared by 6 bases and J by 5 bases, with 7 bases of the junction left unmatched. The CDR3 spells CASGLGQGSDQPQHF. CDR3 in DNA: TGTGCTAGTGGGCTGGGACAGGGGAGTGATCAGCCCCAGCATTTT.

V usage is TRBV12-3 or TRBV12-4 and J usage is TRBJ2-5; a weak D match, TRBD2 (6 bases). The germline V and J ends were trimmed by 4 bases and 5 bases, with 14 bases remaining between them. There are 14 residues in the CDR3. The CDR3 sequence is CASSSEGTLETQYF. The CDR3 coding sequence is TGTGCCAGCAGTTCGGAGGGAACCTTGGAGACCCAGTACTTC.

This clonotype has a count of ten or more. This chain links TRBV7-9 with TRBJ2-2; D could derive from TRBD1 or TRBD2 (5 bases each). The CDR3 runs to 14 residues. Trimming left V 6 bases short and J 6 bases short, with 14 bases between. In germline, CDR1 is SEHNR, CDR2 FQNEAQ (reference sequence). The CDR3 is CASRWQGRSGELFF. DNA of the CDR3: TGTGCCAGCAGGTGGCAGGGACGTTCCGGGGAGCTGTTTTTT.

The chain carries TRBV19 and TRBJ2-7; D perhaps matches TRBD2 (6 bases). Germline CDR1 and CDR2: LNHDA and SQIVND (reference sequence). Trimming removed 4 bases at V and 5 bases at J, with 9 bases between. The CDR3 is 12 residues long. CDR3 protein: CASSRTMDEQYF. The CDR3 bases are TGTGCCAGTAGTAGGACTATGGACGAGCAGTACTTC.

This clonotype was picked up a small number of times. The J gene is TRBJ2-5, the V gene TRBV19, with TRBD1 identical over 11 bases. J gave up 2 bases and V 5 bases, and 4 bases lay outside the gene matches. Germline CDR1 reads LNHDA; CDR2 reads SQIVND (reference sequence). The CDR3 loop spans 15 amino acids. The CDR3 region has the DNA TGTGCCAGTAGTTCCTGGGACAGGGGGCAAGAGACCCAGTACTTC. It codes for CASSSWDRGQETQYF.

This clonotype was recorded many times. V is TRBV7-2 and J is TRBJ1-5; D possibly corresponds to TRBD1 (5 bases). The V end was cut by 4 bases, the J end by 0 bases, with 16 bases between. The germline CDR1 and CDR2 sequences are SGHTA and FQGNSA. This CDR3 is built from 17 residues. The CDR3 nucleotides read TGTGCCAGCAGCTCAAACCCCGGGGCTTATAGCAATCAGCCCCAGCATTTT. Translation: CASSSNPGAYSNQPQHF.

This clonotype was seen a few times. The chain joins TRBV7-8 to TRBJ2-5; D uncertain. Germline CDR1 is SGHVS and CDR2 is FQNEAQ. Trimming took 0 bases from V and 1 from J, leaving 12 bases between them. This CDR3 comprises 16 residues. The CDR3 region is CASSLAPLSPQETQYF. CDR3 sequence (DNA): TGTGCCAGCAGCTTAGCACCACTCTCCCCCCAAGAGACCCAGTACTTC.

V gene TRBV6-2 or TRBV6-3 combines with J gene TRBJ1-1; no reliable D call. V was cut by 7 bases and J by 12 bases, with 36 bases left in between. The CDR3 has 18 residues. Germline CDR1 MNHEY, CDR2 SVGEGT. CDR3 sequence: CASKDLKNVFPPEVVTFF. CDR3 nucleotide sequence: TGTGCCAGCAAGGACCTGAAAAACGTGTTCCCACCCGAGGTCGTGACTTTCTTT.

The table lists this clonotype with a few counts. The rearrangement joins TRBV5-4 to TRBJ2-7; unclear D gene. The CDR3 contains 12 residues. V lost 4 bases to trimming and J lost 3 bases, with 8 bases between them. Germline V lookup: CDR1 SGHNT, CDR2 YYREEE (reference sequence). CDR3 region: CASSGDNYEQYF. The CDR3 region has the DNA TGTGCCAGCAGCGGAGACAACTACGAGCAGTACTTC.

This clonotype has just a few counts. J is TRBJ2-7 and V is TRBV28; the match to TRBD1 covers 8 bases. CDR1 MDHEN and CDR2 SYDVKM come from the germline V gene. The CDR3 length is 21 residues. With V trimmed by 6 bases and J by 2 bases, 27 bases remained unmatched. The CDR3 DNA reads as TGTGCCAGCAGCCTCCCAACGTCCGGGACAGGTATGACCTGGGAGGCCTACGAGCAGTACTTC. Protein product: CASSLPTSGTGMTWEAYEQYF.

This clonotype has ten or more counts. V and J are TRBV5-1 and TRBJ2-1; D might be TRBD1 or TRBD2, each matching 5 bases. Trimming removed 5 bases from V and 9 bases from J, with 18 bases in between. CDR3 length: 14 amino acids. The germline gives CDR1 SGHRS, CDR2 YFSETQ. The CDR3 reads CASRFYPGAGEQFF. The DNA of the CDR3 is TGCGCCAGCAGGTTCTATCCCGGGGCGGGTGAGCAGTTCTTC.

This clonotype has only one observation. The chain joins TRBV3-2 to TRBJ2-5; the table's D call, TRBD2, was not checked against the DNA. TRBV3-2 is flagged as a pseudogene. CDR3 length: 16 residues. This CDR3 reads CASSQVEGPTQETQYF. CDR3 nucleotide sequence: TGTGCCAGCAGCCAAGTCGAGGGCCCGACCCAAGAGACCCAGTACTTC.

CDR3 bases: TGTGCCAGCAAGGAAGAGCGCCGGCCGGGCTACGAGCAGTACTTC. It specifies CASKEERRPGYEQYF. The chain combines TRBV12-3 or TRBV12-4 with TRBJ2-7; D is uncertain. V lost 7 bases and J lost 3, with 19 bases in between. CDR3 length: 15 residues.

Many counts were recorded for this clonotype. V gene TRBV5-1 combines with J gene TRBJ2-7; 12 bases are a match to TRBD2. Per germline, CDR1 SGHRS and CDR2 YFSETQ. The length of the CDR3 is 14 residues. The trim removed 3 bases at V and 3 bases at J, leaving 1 base unmatched. In nucleotides, the CDR3 is TGCGCCAGCAGCTGGACTAGCGGGAACTACGAGCAGTACTTC. Protein product: CASSWTSGNYEQYF.

This clonotype was counted a few times. The chain links TRBV4-1 to TRBJ2-7; 10 positions match TRBD2. The length of the CDR3 is 16 residues. V was pared by 3 bases and J by 6 bases, with 11 bases of the junction left unmatched. Germline V lookup: CDR1 MGHRA, CDR2 YSYEKL. Here the CDR3 DNA reads TGCGCCAGCAGCCAGGTTATAGCGGGGGGAGTAAGCGAGCAGTACTTC. It yields the protein CASSQVIAGGVSEQYF.

As concerns this clonotype: At one end, the junction sequence differs from germline, possibly due to a read error. J is TRBJ2-3 and V is TRBV6-2 or TRBV6-3; D is ambiguous. The CDR3 contains 13 residues. Germline CDR1 and CDR2: MNHEY and SVGEGT. CDR3 in DNA: TGTGCCGGCAGTTGGTACAGCACAGATACGCAGTATTTT. Translating gives CAGSWYSTDTQYF.

With regard to this clonotype: Just one base apart from a much larger clone, this may be a read error. This rearrangement joins TRBV28 to TRBJ2-7; D may be TRBD1 or TRBD2 (5 bases each). The CDR3 totals 16 residues. Germline V gene sequence: CDR1 MDHEN, CDR2 SYDVKM. The CDR3 sequence: CAGSFPLRDGSYEQYF. CDR3 sequence (DNA): TGTGCCGGCAGTTTTCCCCTCCGGGACGGATCCTACGAGCAGTACTTC.

This clonotype was detected many times. J is TRBJ1-1 and V is TRBV27, with D perhaps TRBD1 (5 bases). Germline lookup yields CDR1 MNHEY and CDR2 SMNVEV (reference sequence). The CDR3 sequence is 14 residues long. V lost 4 bases and J 6 bases, leaving 15 bases between the germline ends. DNA for the CDR3: TGTGCCAGCAGTTCGGGGCTGAGGCTCGCTGAAGCTTTCTTT. Residues: CASSSGLRLAEAFF.

This clonotype was counted at least ten times. The CDR3 DNA is TGTGCCAGCAGCCAGGGACTAGCCACCTACGAGCAGTACTTC. Translating it yields CASSQGLATYEQYF. The chain combines TRBV5-6 with TRBJ2-7, with 9 nucleotides matching TRBD2. V shed 4 bases and J 2 bases; nucleotides not matched to a gene: 4. In germline, CDR1 is SGHDT, CDR2 YYEEEE. The CDR3 spans 14 residues.

V and J are TRBV14 and TRBJ2-3; TRBD2 might be the D (5 bases). The CDR3 is made up of 14 amino acids. CDR1 is SGHDN and CDR2 is FVKESK in the germline V gene. Trimming took off 0 bases at V and 6 bases at J, with 10 bases between the two ends. The CDR3 DNA sequence: TGTGCCAGCAGCCAAGATCATCGGAGGGATACGCAGTATTTT. It translates to CASSQDHRRDTQYF.

Comments on this clonotype: This may come from a read error, since a much larger clone is one base off. The chain couples TRBV6-5 to TRBJ2-3; the D gene is possibly TRBD1 (5 bases). The CDR3 has 14 residues. Germline V gene data show CDR1 as MNHEY and CDR2 as SVGAGI. The V end lost 6 bases, the J end lost 1 base, and 11 bases lay between the germline ends. CDR3 residues: CASRPGAGTDTQYF. The CDR3 bases are TGTGCCAGCAGACCTGGGGCAGGCACAGATACGCAGTATTTT.